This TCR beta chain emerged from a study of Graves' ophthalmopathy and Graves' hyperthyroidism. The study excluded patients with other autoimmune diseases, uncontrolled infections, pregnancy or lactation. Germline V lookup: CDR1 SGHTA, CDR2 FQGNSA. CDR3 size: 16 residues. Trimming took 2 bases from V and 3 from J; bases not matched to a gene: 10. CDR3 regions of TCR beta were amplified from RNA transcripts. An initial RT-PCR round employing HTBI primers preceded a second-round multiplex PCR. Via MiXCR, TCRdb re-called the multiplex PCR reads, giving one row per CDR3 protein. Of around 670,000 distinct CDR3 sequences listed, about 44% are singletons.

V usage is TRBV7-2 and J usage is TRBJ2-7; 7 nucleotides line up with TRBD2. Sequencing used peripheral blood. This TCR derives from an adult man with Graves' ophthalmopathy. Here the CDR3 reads CASSLSRTRGIYEQYF. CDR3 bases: TGTGCCAGCAGCTTATCGCGGACTAGGGGCATCTACGAGCAGTACTTC.